These T cell receptor beta chains were read from a single sample in a study of blood T cell repertoires in COVID-19. Sequenced by immunoSEQ multiplex PCR; TCRdb stores in-frame clones only, minus some. This table has 150,000 to 250,000 clones, roughly four fifths appearing once. Sequencing was carried out using PBMCs or T cells enriched from blood (not recorded which). These receptors all come from a middle-aged man who had recovered from COVID-19. CDR3s include the opening cysteine and the closing phenylalanine or tryptophan. The D gene is left open where the match is weak. A clone size is listed for some rows: how often the clone was seen (once, few, many), or a class if it is expanded.

d_call: .
v_call: TRBV5-4
j_call: TRBJ1-1
clone_size: .
cdr3_nt: TGTGCCAGCAAGACAGCCTTGAACACTGAAGCTTTCTTT
cdr3_aa: CASKTALNTEAFF

d_call: .
v_call: TRBV4-1
j_call: TRBJ1-2
clone_size: few
cdr3_nt: TGCGCCAGCAGCCCCTCCAGGATCGGGGGATACGGCTACACCTTC
cdr3_aa: CASSPSRIGGYGYTF

d_call: TRBD1
v_call: TRBV7-9
j_call: TRBJ1-1
clone_size: few
cdr3_nt: TGTGCCAGCAGCTTTCCAAGGGGGCAATCGAACACTGAAGCTTTCTTT
cdr3_aa: CASSFPRGQSNTEAFF

d_call: .
v_call: TRBV6-5
j_call: TRBJ2-4
clone_size: .
cdr3_nt: TGTGCCAGCAGCGGAGCTATACTAGCCAAAAACATTCAGTACTTC
cdr3_aa: CASSGAILAKNIQYF

d_call: TRBD1
v_call: TRBV7-9
j_call: TRBJ1-1
clone_size: .
cdr3_nt: TGTGCCAGCAGGACTTCAGGGGGACACACTGAAGCTTTCTTT
cdr3_aa: CASRTSGGHTEAFF

d_call: TRBD2
v_call: TRBV4-2
j_call: TRBJ2-5
clone_size: .
cdr3_nt: TGTGCCAGCAGCCAAGATCTGAGGGGAGGGGAGACCCAGTACTTC
cdr3_aa: CASSQDLRGGETQYF

d_call: .
v_call: TRBV30
j_call: TRBJ2-3
clone_size: .
cdr3_nt: TGTGCCTGGAGTGTAGGATGGGAGGGCACAGATACGCAGTATTTT
cdr3_aa: CAWSVGWEGTDTQYF

d_call: TRBD1
v_call: TRBV6-5
j_call: TRBJ1-2
clone_size: .
cdr3_nt: TGTGCCAGCAGTTACGCGGGACAGGGATCTAACTATGGCTACACCTTC
cdr3_aa: CASSYAGQGSNYGYTF

d_call: .
v_call: TRBV5-1
j_call: TRBJ1-6
clone_size: .
cdr3_nt: TGCGCCAGCAGCTTGGCAGGTTCCTATAATTCACCCCTCCACTTT
cdr3_aa: CASSLAGSYNSPLHF

d_call: .
v_call: TRBV25-1
j_call: TRBJ1-2
clone_size: .
cdr3_nt: TGTGCCAGCAGGGGGGGAGGAAACTATGGCTACACCTTC
cdr3_aa: CASRGGGNYGYTF

d_call: .
v_call: TRBV2
j_call: TRBJ2-5
clone_size: .
cdr3_nt: TGTGCCAGCAGCCCGGGACTGGAGGAGACCCAGTACTTC
cdr3_aa: CASSPGLEETQYF

d_call: .
v_call: TRBV6-5
j_call: TRBJ1-6
clone_size: .
cdr3_nt: TGTGCCAGCAGGGGATTGAGGGCCAATTCACCCCTCCACTTT
cdr3_aa: CASRGLRANSPLHF

d_call: .
v_call: TRBV19
j_call: TRBJ2-3
clone_size: once
cdr3_nt: TGTGCCAGTAGTAGGGGGGTCGGGACCAATACGCAGTATTTT
cdr3_aa: CASSRGVGTNTQYF

d_call: .
v_call: TRBV9
j_call: TRBJ1-1
clone_size: .
cdr3_nt: TGTGCCAGCAGCGCTCAGGAAACTGAAGCTTTCTTT
cdr3_aa: CASSAQETEAFF

d_call: .
v_call: TRBV3-1/TRBV3-2
j_call: TRBJ2-5
clone_size: .
cdr3_nt: TGTGCCAGCAGCCAAGATCTGGGGCAGACAGGAGAGACCCAGTACTTC
cdr3_aa: CASSQDLGQTGETQYF

d_call: .
v_call: TRBV12-3/TRBV12-4
j_call: TRBJ1-2
clone_size: .
cdr3_nt: TGTGCCAGCAGTTTAAACAGATACTATGGCTACACCTTC
cdr3_aa: CASSLNRYYGYTF

d_call: .
v_call: TRBV4-1
j_call: TRBJ1-5
clone_size: .
cdr3_nt: TGCGCCAGCAGCCAAGATCGGGGGAATCAGCCCCAGCATTTT
cdr3_aa: CASSQDRGNQPQHF

d_call: .
v_call: TRBV4-1
j_call: TRBJ1-2
clone_size: .
cdr3_nt: TGCGCCAGCAGCCAAGAGCCGTCCTCGGAGGCAGATGGCTACACCTTC
cdr3_aa: CASSQEPSSEADGYTF

d_call: .
v_call: TRBV29-1
j_call: TRBJ2-3
clone_size: .
cdr3_nt: TGCAGCGTTGACGGCATGCGGTACACAGATACGCAGTATTTT
cdr3_aa: CSVDGMRYTDTQYF

d_call: TRBD2
v_call: TRBV27
j_call: TRBJ2-5
clone_size: .
cdr3_nt: TGTGCCAGCAGGGCGGGACTAGCGGGAGAAGAGACCCAGTACTTC
cdr3_aa: CASRAGLAGEETQYF

d_call: .
v_call: TRBV5-1
j_call: TRBJ2-4
clone_size: once
cdr3_nt: TGCGCCAGCAGCTTGGGTGGGGCCGCCAAAAACATTCAGTACTTC
cdr3_aa: CASSLGGAAKNIQYF

d_call: TRBD1
v_call: TRBV9
j_call: TRBJ1-6
clone_size: few
cdr3_nt: TGTGCCAGCAGCCTAACAGGGGCGTGGGACTCACCCCTCCACTTT
cdr3_aa: CASSLTGAWDSPLHF

d_call: .
v_call: TRBV6-4
j_call: TRBJ2-1
clone_size: .
cdr3_nt: TGTGCCAGCAGTGAAACAGCCTACAATGAGCAGTTCTTC
cdr3_aa: CASSETAYNEQFF

d_call: .
v_call: TRBV15
j_call: TRBJ2-5
clone_size: .
cdr3_nt: TGTGCCACCAGCAGAGATTTTTCAGGTCCGGAGACCCAGTACTTC
cdr3_aa: CATSRDFSGPETQYF

d_call: TRBD1
v_call: TRBV6-2/TRBV6-3
j_call: TRBJ2-1
clone_size: .
cdr3_nt: TGTGCCAGCAGTTTCTTGGGACAGAGACACAATGAGCAGTTCTTC
cdr3_aa: CASSFLGQRHNEQFF

d_call: .
v_call: TRBV2
j_call: TRBJ2-1
clone_size: .
cdr3_nt: TGTGCCAGCACCTCAGGGTCCGGGGGACGCGAGCAGTTCTTC
cdr3_aa: CASTSGSGGREQFF

d_call: .
v_call: TRBV7-8
j_call: TRBJ1-6
clone_size: .
cdr3_nt: TGTGCCAGCAGCTTTTTCTATGGTGGCGGGTACAATTCACCCCTCCACTTT
cdr3_aa: CASSFFYGGGYNSPLHF

d_call: TRBD2
v_call: TRBV2
j_call: TRBJ2-7
clone_size: .
cdr3_nt: TGTGCCAGCAGTAATAGCGGGGGCGCCTACGAGCAGTACTTC
cdr3_aa: CASSNSGGAYEQYF

d_call: TRBD2
v_call: TRBV27
j_call: TRBJ2-1
clone_size: .
cdr3_nt: TGTGCCAGCAGCGGACTAGCGGGAATGAATGAGCAGTTCTTC
cdr3_aa: CASSGLAGMNEQFF

d_call: TRBD1
v_call: TRBV6-5
j_call: TRBJ1-5
clone_size: .
cdr3_nt: TGTGCCAGCAGGGAGACAGGGGACCACCAGCCCCAGCATTTT
cdr3_aa: CASRETGDHQPQHF

d_call: .
v_call: TRBV7-2
j_call: TRBJ2-5
clone_size: few
cdr3_nt: TGTGCCAGCAGCTCCTTCGCTGGGAGGGGGGAGACCCAGTACTTC
cdr3_aa: CASSSFAGRGETQYF

d_call: TRBD1
v_call: TRBV30
j_call: TRBJ1-1
clone_size: .
cdr3_nt: TGTGCCTGGAGTGTACGGGACAGAAGGGCTGAAGCTTTCTTT
cdr3_aa: CAWSVRDRRAEAFF

d_call: TRBD1
v_call: TRBV18
j_call: TRBJ2-1
clone_size: .
cdr3_nt: TGTGCCAGCTCACCCTTCTCCGGGACAGTTAACAATGAGCAGTTCTTC
cdr3_aa: CASSPFSGTVNNEQFF

d_call: TRBD2
v_call: TRBV18
j_call: TRBJ2-1
clone_size: .
cdr3_nt: TGTGCCAGCTCAACCGGGACTAGCGGATACAATGAGCAGTTCTTC
cdr3_aa: CASSTGTSGYNEQFF

d_call: .
v_call: TRBV14
j_call: TRBJ2-6
clone_size: .
cdr3_nt: TGTGCCAGCAGCCAAGATCGGCGGGTCGGTGGGGCCAACGTCCTGACTTTC
cdr3_aa: CASSQDRRVGGANVLTF

d_call: .
v_call: TRBV2
j_call: TRBJ2-7
clone_size: many
cdr3_nt: TGTGCCAGCATTCCCGCCCTAACAGCCTTATCCTACGAGCAGTACTTC
cdr3_aa: CASIPALTALSYEQYF

d_call: TRBD2
v_call: TRBV11-3
j_call: TRBJ2-2
clone_size: .
cdr3_nt: TGTGCCAGCCGGGAGGGGGGATCCGGGGAGCTGTTTTTT
cdr3_aa: CASREGGSGELFF

d_call: TRBD2
v_call: TRBV9
j_call: TRBJ2-5
clone_size: .
cdr3_nt: TGTGCCAGCAGCGTAGACGGGGGGGGCCAGACCCAGTACTTC
cdr3_aa: CASSVDGGGQTQYF

d_call: .
v_call: TRBV11-1
j_call: TRBJ1-2
clone_size: once
cdr3_nt: TGTGCCAGCAGCTCCCGGGAGAGTGGCTATGGCTACACCTTC
cdr3_aa: CASSSRESGYGYTF

d_call: TRBD1
v_call: TRBV7-6
j_call: TRBJ2-3
clone_size: .
cdr3_nt: TGTGCCAGCAGCTTAGAAGGGACAGGGGGTCCCCCTACAGATACGCAGTATTTT
cdr3_aa: CASSLEGTGGPPTDTQYF

d_call: TRBD1
v_call: TRBV28
j_call: TRBJ2-1
clone_size: .
cdr3_nt: TGTGCCAGCAGTTTACCGGGACAGGGGCTATTGGACAATGAGCAGTTCTTC
cdr3_aa: CASSLPGQGLLDNEQFF